These 19 T cell receptor beta chains were sequenced from one sample in a study of molecular identifiers for immune sequencing clone quantification (dated by TCRdb to between 2017 and 2018). Library preparation employed PCR. Sequenced using a NextSeq 500. The public reads were reprocessed in TCRdb via fastp at Q25 and MiXCR, keeping in-frame beta chains. Each entry is one CDR3 protein sequence, shown with its most common DNA and genes. This sample lists approximately 590,000 distinct CDR3 sequences; about 25% were detected once. The ten largest clonotypes hold 0.78% of the sample. The sample consisted of naive CD8+ T cells from blood, with Jurkat cell RNA spiked in. Reading the label with the study, this specimen's cell subset or site is: FACS-sorted CD8+CD4-CCR7+CD45RA+ naive T cells. Receptors originate from a human donor in good health. Some libraries in this study had Jurkat cell RNA spiked in.

This clonotype occurred a few times. CDR3 DNA sequence: TGCAGTGCTAATCTTGCACAGACGAACACTGAAGCTTTCTTT. It is translated as CSANLAQTNTEAFF. The V call is TRBV20-1, the J call TRBJ1-1, with D uncertain. CDR1 is DFQATT, CDR2 SNEGSKA, per germline (reference sequence). This CDR3 is built from 14 residues. Trimming cost V 4 bases and J 1 base, with 13 bases left between them.

This clonotype was counted only a few times. This chain joins TRBV4-2 and TRBJ2-3; 11 bases line up with TRBD2. Per the germline V gene, CDR1 is LGHNA and CDR2 is YNFKEQ. The CDR3 sequence is 17 residues long. The V and J ends lost 2 bases and 5 bases, in that order; junction bases with no gene match: 9. The CDR3 here is CASSQTGTSGFGDTQYF. DNA of the CDR3: TGTGCCAGCAGCCAAACCGGGACTAGCGGTTTTGGAGATACGCAGTATTTT.

The CDR3 is CASSRRGKTRGYNEQFF. DNA of the CDR3: TGTGCCAGCAGTCGCCGGGGAAAGACTCGGGGCTACAATGAGCAGTTCTTC. This chain uses TRBV2 with TRBJ2-1, with D possibly matching TRBD2 (5 bases). The V and J ends lost 5 bases and 3 bases respectively, with 20 bases between them. CDR1 is SNHLY and CDR2 is FYNNEI in the germline V gene. The CDR3 covers 17 residues. Full variable domain (remainder filled in from reference TRBV2 and TRBJ2-1): EPEVTQTPSHQVTQMGQEVILRCVPISNHLYFYWYRQILGQKVEFLVSFYNNEISEKSEIFDDQFSVERPDGSNFTLKIRSTKLEDSAMYFCASSRRGKTRGYNEQFFGPGTRLTVL.

A word on this clonotype: One end of the junction does not line up with germline, which may come from a read error. The chain recombines TRBV5-1 with TRBJ1-5, with TRBD1 identical over 10 bases. The CDR3 length is 14 residues. Germline CDR1 SGHRS, CDR2 YFSETQ. The CDR3 bases are TGCGCCAGAAGCACCGGGACAGGGGATCAGCCCCGGCATTTT. It translates to CARSTGTGDQPRHF.

In this sample, this clonotype turned up many times. The V call is TRBV29-1, the J call TRBJ2-5, with 9 bases identical to TRBD2. Per the germline V gene, CDR1 is SQVTM and CDR2 is ANQGSEA. CDR3 length: 18 amino acids. Unmatched junction bases numbered 16, after V lost 3 bases and J lost 2 bases. The CDR3 spells CSVDWLAGTHEGQETQYF. The CDR3 DNA is TGCAGCGTTGACTGGCTAGCGGGAACCCATGAGGGTCAAGAGACCCAGTACTTC.

This clonotype was seen many times. This chain connects TRBV4-1 to TRBJ1-5, with D perhaps matching TRBD1 (6 bases). Looked up from germline, CDR1 is MGHRA and CDR2 is YSYEKL. The CDR3 loop spans 14 amino acids. Trimming stripped 3 bases from V and 6 bases from J, with 12 bases between. This CDR3 is CASSQPGESQPQHF. CDR3 nucleotides: TGCGCCAGCAGCCAGCCAGGGGAAAGTCAGCCCCAGCATTTT.

Only a few counts were recorded for this clonotype. V and J are TRBV4-3 and TRBJ2-2; 7 positions match TRBD1. Per germline, CDR1 LGHNA and CDR2 YSLEER. V lost 4 bases to trimming and J lost 0 bases; unmatched junction nucleotides: 5. The CDR3 has 16 residues. CDR3 DNA sequence: TGCGCCAGCAGCCGCGGACAGGAGCCGAACACCGGGGAGCTGTTTTTT. Protein product: CASSRGQEPNTGELFF.

The chain recombines TRBV30 with TRBJ2-5; D unresolved. There are 15 residues in the CDR3. V gave up 2 bases and J gave up 5 bases, with 18 bases separating them. Germline CDR1 and CDR2: GTSNPN and SVGIG (reference sequence). The CDR3 coding sequence is TGTGCCTGGAGTAGTGGTGGTAGTTTGACGGAGACCCAGTACTTC. It translates to CAWSSGGSLTETQYF.

Ten or more counts support this clonotype. The rearrangement joins TRBV13 to TRBJ2-6; unclear D gene. This CDR3 contains 16 residues. Looked up from germline, CDR1 is PRHDT and CDR2 is FYEKMQ (reference sequence). Trimming cost V 2 bases and J 0 bases, with 8 bases left between them. CDR3 amino acids: CASSLLRVSGANVLTF. For the CDR3, the DNA is TGTGCCAGCAGCTTACTTAGGGTCTCTGGGGCCAACGTCCTGACTTTC. The full variable domain, rest sourced from reference TRBV13 and TRBJ2-6, is AAGVIQSPRHLIKEKRETATLKCYPIPRHDTVYWYQQGPGQDPQFLISFYEKMQSDKGSIPDRFSAQQFSDYHSELNMSSLELGDSALYFCASSLLRVSGANVLTFGAGSRLTVL.

This clonotype was seen many times. The chain combines TRBV7-6 with TRBJ1-1, with TRBD1 as a possible D gene (6 bases). CDR1 and CDR2 (germline): SGHVS, FNYEAQ. The germline V and J ends were trimmed by 0 bases and 2 bases, with 19 bases remaining between them. The length of the CDR3 is 18 residues. In nucleotides, the CDR3 is TGTGCCAGCAGCTTAGCGCACGGCCAGGGGCTACTAAACACTGAAGCTTTCTTT. This gives the protein CASSLAHGQGLLNTEAFF. Together with reference TRBV7-6 and TRBJ1-1, the CDR3 gives the full variable domain: GAGVSQSPRYKVTKRGQDVALRCDPISGHVSLYWYRQALGQGPEFLTYFNYEAQQDKSGLPNDRFSAERPEGSISTLTIQRTEQRDSAMYRCASSLAHGQGLLNTEAFFGQGTRLTVV.

The V call is TRBV15, the J call TRBJ1-3; D is unresolved. V was trimmed by 2 bases and J by 8 bases, leaving 10 bases between them. The CDR3 has 13 residues. Germline-derived CDR1 and CDR2 are LNHNV and YYDKDF (reference sequence). The CDR3 DNA reads TGTGCCACCAGCAGACTCCTCGGAGACACCATATATTTT. Its protein is CATSRLLGDTIYF.

The chain employs TRBV15 and TRBJ2-3, with 7 bases that match TRBD1. This CDR3 contains 17 residues. V gave up 2 bases and J gave up 4 bases; unmatched junction bases: 12. The germline V gene encodes CDR1 LNHNV and CDR2 YYDKDF (reference sequence). The CDR3 sequence: CATSRPVPRQGPDTQYF. CDR3 nucleotides: TGTGCCACCAGCAGACCGGTCCCACGACAGGGACCAGATACGCAGTATTTT.

Comment on this clonotype: This may arise from a read error, as a much more abundant clone is one base away. The rearrangement joins TRBV9 to TRBJ2-3, with unresolved D. The J call may be wrong; the DNA end is better matched by TRBJ1-5. From germline, CDR1 is SGDLS and CDR2 YYNGEE. The CDR3 runs to 14 residues. The CDR3 reads CASSVVGNTDTQHF. The DNA for the CDR3 is TGTGCCAGCAGCGTAGTTGGAAACACAGATACGCAGCATTTT.

Concerning this clonotype: It may be a read error: a sequence one base away is much more abundant. The rearrangement joins TRBV5-6 to TRBJ2-3; 9 bases fit TRBD2. This CDR3 contains 17 residues. The J segment lost 2 bases and the V segment lost 1 base, leaving 8 bases of the junction unmatched. Germline CDR1 SGHDT, CDR2 YYEEEE. The CDR3 coding sequence is TGTGCCAGCAGCTTGTGGGCTAGCGGGACCTCCACAGATACGCAGTATTTT. This sequence encodes CASSLWASGTSTDTQYF.

This clonotype was seen more than once but under ten times. At one of its ends the junction is not consistent with the germline gene, which may arise from a read error. J is TRBJ1-5 and V is TRBV6-2 or TRBV6-3; 9 bases are shared with TRBD1. This CDR3 is 15 amino acids long. Germline V CDR1 and CDR2: MNHEY, SVGEGT. Written as DNA, the CDR3 is TGTGCCAGCAGTCCACAGGGGGCGGTTGGACAGCCCCAGCGTTTT. Encoded protein: CASSPQGAVGQPQRF.

This clonotype was found many times. This chain links TRBV6-6 with TRBJ1-1, with TRBD1 identical over 7 bases. CDR3 length: 14 amino acids. Germline trimming cut 6 bases from V and 0 bases from J; bases unmatched to any gene: 4. Germline CDR1 is MNHNY and CDR2 is SVGAGI (reference sequence). In DNA, the CDR3 is TGTGCCAGCAGGACGGGACAGATGAACACTGAAGCTTTCTTT. Residues: CASRTGQMNTEAFF.

To note about this clonotype: One end of the junction does not line up with germline, which may come from a read error. CDR3 nucleotides: TGTGCCAGTGGACCCCCGGGACAGGTACGCAATGAGCAGTCCTTC. This codes for CASGPPGQVRNEQSF. The genes are TRBV19 and TRBJ2-1, with 8 bases identical to TRBD1. Per the germline V gene, CDR1 is LNHDA and CDR2 is SQIVND (reference sequence). This CDR3 is built from 15 residues.

The genes are TRBV29-1 and TRBJ1-1; D possibly corresponds to TRBD1 (5 bases). The CDR3 length is 14 residues. V was pared by 3 bases and J by 5 bases, with 16 bases between. Germline CDR1 is SQVTM and CDR2 is ANQGSEA. This chain's CDR3 is CSVEDEGVETEAFF. DNA of the CDR3: TGCAGCGTTGAGGATGAAGGGGTTGAGACTGAAGCTTTCTTT.

This clonotype was seen ten or more times. This chain connects TRBV30 to TRBJ2-1; 8 bases match TRBD2. CDR3 length equals 13 residues. CDR1 and CDR2 from the germline V gene are GTSNPN and SVGIG (reference sequence). V shed 2 bases and J 7 bases; nucleotides not matched to a gene: 4. CDR3 amino acids: CAWSSGSSNEQFF. The CDR3 DNA follows: TGTGCCTGGAGTAGCGGGAGTTCGAATGAGCAGTTCTTC.